One sample yielded the 21 T cell receptor beta chains listed below, sequenced in a study of T cells in Graves' hyperthyroidism and ophthalmopathy. Amplified regions were TCR beta CDR3 sequences from RNA transcripts. First-round RT-PCR of the TCR CDR3 relied on the HTBI primer set. TCRdb independently ran MiXCR on the multiplex PCR reads; one entry per CDR3 protein. This table has about 520,000 distinct CDR3 sequences, approximately 25% appearing once. The sequenced material came from blood. These receptors all stem from a young woman with Graves' ophthalmopathy.

The chain combines TRBV29-1 with TRBJ2-5; 7 nucleotides line up with TRBD1. The CDR3 has 13 amino acids. V gave up 7 bases and J gave up 4 bases; unmatched junction bases: 9. Looked up from germline, CDR1 is SQVTM and CDR2 is ANQGSEA. CDR3 loop: CSASQGVGETQYF. The CDR3 nucleotides read TGCAGCGCGTCTCAGGGGGTCGGAGAGACCCAGTACTTC.

This clonotype was counted only a few times. The rearrangement links TRBV5-1 to TRBJ1-6, with a tentative D call TRBD1 (6 bases). Per germline, CDR1 SGHRS and CDR2 YFSETQ. Deletions cut 0 bases from V and 10 bases from J, with 14 bases between. There are 15 residues in the CDR3. DNA of the CDR3: TGCGCCAGCAGCTTGGTACCGGGGGCCTCGTCACCCCTCCACTTT. It specifies CASSLVPGASSPLHF. The entire variable domain, with the rest obtained from reference TRBV5-1 and TRBJ1-6, is as follows: KAGVTQTPRYLIKTRGQQVTLSCSPISGHRSVSWYQQTPGQGLQFLFEYFSETQRNKGNFPGRFSGRQFSNSRSEMNVSTLELGDSALYLCASSLVPGASSPLHFGNGTRLTVT.

The table lists this clonotype with many counts. V usage is TRBV4-1 and J usage is TRBJ1-1; D unclear. Looked up from germline, CDR1 is MGHRA and CDR2 is YSYEKL. The germline V and J ends were trimmed by 0 bases and 0 bases, with 11 bases remaining between them. The CDR3 consists of 16 residues. CDR3 DNA sequence: TGCGCCAGCAGCCAAGATGAGGCAGGATTGAACACTGAAGCTTTCTTT. It codes for CASSQDEAGLNTEAFF.

This clonotype was recorded at least ten times. This sequence joins TRBV4-1 and TRBJ2-7, with D perhaps TRBD2 (5 bases). The CDR3 consists of 14 residues. V was pared by 3 bases and J by 0 bases, with 9 bases between. Germline lookup yields CDR1 MGHRA and CDR2 YSYEKL. The chain's CDR3 is CASSQTSGSYEQYF. The CDR3 DNA reads as TGCGCCAGCAGCCAGACCAGCGGCTCCTACGAGCAGTACTTC.

This clonotype was seen repeatedly, ten times or more. The chain employs TRBV15 and TRBJ2-7; D is tentatively TRBD1 or TRBD2 (5 bases each). The CDR3 is 13 amino acids. V lost 0 bases to trimming and J lost 5 bases, with 8 bases between them. CDR1 LNHNV and CDR2 YYDKDF come from the germline V gene (reference sequence). The CDR3: CATSRERDHEQYF. Written as DNA, the CDR3 is TGTGCCACCAGCAGAGAACGGGACCACGAGCAGTACTTC.

This clonotype was counted between two and nine times. V is TRBV6-5 and J is TRBJ1-2; D not resolved. The CDR3 consists of 14 residues. The V and J ends lost 4 bases and 5 bases respectively, with 14 bases between them. Germline CDR1 MNHEY, CDR2 SVGAGI. The CDR3 is CASSWEGGLYGYTF. Written as DNA, the CDR3 is TGTGCCAGCAGTTGGGAGGGTGGGCTGTATGGCTACACCTTC.

The rearrangement links TRBV12-3 or TRBV12-4 to TRBJ2-3; 8 bases align to TRBD2. This CDR3 is built from 14 residues. V lost 6 bases and J lost 4; bases outside the gene matches: 6. CDR3 DNA sequence: TGTGCCAGCAGCCTCCAGCGGGAGTCAGATACGCAGTATTTT. Its translation: CASSLQRESDTQYF.

The J gene is TRBJ2-7, the V gene TRBV3-1; maybe TRBD1 (6 bases). The CDR3 length is 17 residues. Germline CDR1 LGHDT, CDR2 YNNKEL (reference sequence). Trimming took 3 bases from V and 3 from J, leaving 21 bases between them. The CDR3 DNA is TGTGCCAGCAGCCATACAGGGTACCTCGGGCTTCTCTACGAGCAGTACTTC. This translates into CASSHTGYLGLLYEQYF.

This clonotype was seen a single time. The V and J genes are TRBV29-1 and TRBJ2-7, with TRBD2 matching over 11 bases. The CDR3 is 14 amino acids. After removal of 4 bases from V and 7 bases from J, the junction contained 9 bases not matched to a gene. Germline assignment: CDR1 SQVTM and CDR2 ANQGSEA. Here the CDR3 reads CSVGVAGGPPEQYF. Written as DNA, the CDR3 is TGCAGCGTTGGGGTAGCGGGAGGGCCGCCGGAGCAGTACTTC.

This clonotype came up many times. The J gene is TRBJ1-1, the V gene TRBV20-1; TRBD1 might be the D (5 bases). The CDR3 covers 13 residues. Deletions cut 3 bases from V and 1 base from J, with 9 bases between. Germline V CDR1 and CDR2: DFQATT, SNEGSKA (reference sequence). This CDR3 is CSARPTENTEAFF. Written as DNA, the CDR3 is TGCAGTGCTAGGCCGACAGAGAACACTGAAGCTTTCTTT.

This clonotype was seen at least ten times. This chain links TRBV6-5 with TRBJ1-3, with 8 bases fitting TRBD1. With 4 bases clipped from V and 3 bases from J, the junction kept 2 bases outside the gene matches. The germline CDR1 and CDR2 sequences are MNHEY and SVGAGI. The CDR3 totals 14 residues. The CDR3 here is CASSLDRGGNTIYF. The DNA of the CDR3 is TGTGCCAGCAGTTTAGACAGGGGTGGAAACACCATATATTTT.

This clonotype was observed a handful of times. The genes are TRBV5-1 and TRBJ2-2; 8 positions match TRBD1. CDR1 is SGHRS and CDR2 is YFSETQ in the germline V gene. J lost 4 bases, V lost 4 bases, and 6 bases had no gene match. The CDR3 has 15 amino acids. CDR3 in DNA: TGCGCCAGCAGCGTATCGACAGGGGCCACCGGGGAGCTGTTTTTT. Protein sequence: CASSVSTGATGELFF.

Concerning this clonotype: Being one base from a much bigger clone, this may be a read error. The J gene is TRBJ2-7, the V gene TRBV2, with D perhaps matching TRBD1 (6 bases). Per germline, CDR1 SNHLY and CDR2 FYNNEI. This CDR3 is built from 14 residues. The CDR3 DNA reads as TGTGCCAGCAGAACCGGGACACAAAGCTACGAGGAGTACTTC. Its protein product is CASRTGTQSYEEYF.

This chain joins TRBV4-1 and TRBJ2-7; tentatively, D is TRBD1 (6 bases). Germline CDR1 and CDR2: MGHRA and YSYEKL. The CDR3 spans 15 residues. The V end lost 0 bases, the J end lost 5 bases, and 14 bases lay between the germline ends. In DNA, the CDR3 is TGCGCCAGCAGCCAAGAACAGGGAATATTCCACGAGCAGTACTTC. This sequence encodes CASSQEQGIFHEQYF.

The V gene is TRBV12-3 or TRBV12-4, the J gene TRBJ1-1; TRBD1 might be the D (5 bases). V lost 7 bases and J lost 2, with 14 bases in between. The CDR3 covers 14 residues. CDR3 amino acids: CASNIQASNTEAFF. DNA for the CDR3: TGTGCCAGCAATATACAGGCATCTAACACTGAAGCTTTCTTT.

This clonotype was observed at least ten times. This chain links TRBV27 with TRBJ2-5; a possible D gene is TRBD1 (6 bases). V was trimmed by 10 bases and J by 0 bases, leaving 12 bases between them. Germline-derived CDR1 and CDR2 are MNHEY and SMNVEV (reference sequence). This CDR3 comprises 13 residues. The CDR3 is CATQGQNQETQYF. In nucleotides, the CDR3 is TGTGCCACCCAAGGACAGAACCAAGAGACCCAGTACTTC.

Ten or more counts support this clonotype. The gene calls are TRBV5-1 and TRBJ1-5; D might be TRBD1 (5 bases). CDR1 and CDR2 from the germline V gene are SGHRS and YFSETQ. This CDR3 is 13 amino acids long. V was pared by 3 bases and J by 1 base, with 5 bases between. The DNA of the CDR3 is TGCGCCAGCAGCTGGGACAGCAATCAGCCCCAGCATTTT. Its protein product is CASSWDSNQPQHF.

This clonotype was seen at least ten times. The chain uses TRBV12-3 or TRBV12-4 and TRBJ1-2; D uncertain. Trimming shortened V by 5 bases and J by 7 bases, and 14 bases separated the two germline ends. This CDR3 comprises 13 residues. The CDR3 nucleotides read TGTGCCAGCAGTCCCAGGACGGACGGTGGCTACACCTTC. Amino acids: CASSPRTDGGYTF.

The sample holds many counts of this clonotype. The chain uses TRBV4-2 and TRBJ2-7; D may be TRBD1 (6 bases). CDR3 size: 13 residues. V was shortened by 3 bases and J by 2 bases, with 8 bases between the two germline ends. Germline CDR1 and CDR2: LGHNA and YNFKEQ. CDR3 residues: CASSHGDTYEQYF. In DNA, the CDR3 is TGTGCCAGCAGCCACGGGGACACCTACGAGCAGTACTTC.

The genes are TRBV5-1 and TRBJ1-1; 9 nucleotides line up with TRBD1. Trimming at V came to 0 bases and at J to 5 bases, leaving 8 bases not matched to a gene. The germline gives CDR1 SGHRS, CDR2 YFSETQ. The CDR3 length is 16 residues. CDR3 sequence: CASSLANFGQGTEAFF. In DNA form, the CDR3 reads TGCGCCAGCAGCTTGGCAAATTTTGGACAGGGGACTGAAGCTTTCTTT. The whole variable domain, remainder taken from reference TRBV5-1 and TRBJ1-1, is KAGVTQTPRYLIKTRGQQVTLSCSPISGHRSVSWYQQTPGQGLQFLFEYFSETQRNKGNFPGRFSGRQFSNSRSEMNVSTLELGDSALYLCASSLANFGQGTEAFFGQGTRLTVV.

This clonotype was picked up many times. The rearrangement links TRBV5-1 to TRBJ2-2; D not certain. V shed 3 bases and J shed 5 bases, with 11 bases lying between them. Germline assignment: CDR1 SGHRS and CDR2 YFSETQ. This CDR3 is 14 amino acids long. In DNA, the CDR3 is TGCGCCAGCAGCTCCCGAGACACGACCGGGGAGCTGTTTTTT. Protein sequence: CASSSRDTTGELFF.